This is a list of T cell receptor beta chains from one sample in a study of shared clonotypes between healthy human individuals. Using immunoSEQ multiplex PCR, the repertoire was profiled, and TCRdb retains in-frame clones only, with some absent. The sample carries fewer than 1.6 million clones, less than 99% recorded once. What was sequenced was naive CD4+ T cells sorted from blood. The receptors stem from a man aged 25-40 years in good health. The CDR3 runs from the conserved cysteine through the conserved F or W. D genes are given only for firm matches. Size is omitted from some rows. Given values are once, few, many or a class for expanded clones.

TRBJ2-1,.,.,TRBV11-2,15,TGTGCCAGCAGCTTAAGGGCTAGCGTAGACAATGAGCAGTTCTTC,CASSLRASVDNEQFF
TRBJ2-5,.,TRBD1,TRBV2,14,TGTGCCAGCAGTGAGGACAGGGTGGGAGAGACCCAGTACTTC,CASSEDRVGETQYF
TRBJ2-2,.,TRBD2,TRBV7-2,17,TGTGCCAGCAGCTTGCCCGGGACTATTCGGAACACCGGGGAGCTGTTTTTT,CASSLPGTIRNTGELFF
TRBJ1-1,once,.,TRBV5-1,14,TGCGCCAGCAGCCCCGGGACTCAGAGGACTGAAGCTTTCTTT,CASSPGTQRTEAFF
TRBJ1-1,.,.,TRBV10-2,15,TGCGCCAGCAGTGATATCGGGGCTCCGAACACTGAAGCTTTCTTT,CASSDIGAPNTEAFF
TRBJ2-3,.,TRBD2,TRBV6-4,15,TGTGCCAGCAGCCCCACTAGCGGGAGTGCAGATACGCAGTATTTT,CASSPTSGSADTQYF
TRBJ2-7,.,.,TRBV7-2,15,TGTGCCAGCAGCTTAGTTCGGGACGGAGCCTACGAGCAGTACTTC,CASSLVRDGAYEQYF
TRBJ1-1,.,.,TRBV28,15,TGTGCCAGCAGTCCCACGATTCGGTCGAACACTGAAGCTTTCTTT,CASSPTIRSNTEAFF
TRBJ2-1,.,TRBD2,TRBV28,15,TGTGCCAGCAGCATACCGGGAGCGGGGACCAATGAGCAGTTCTTC,CASSIPGAGTNEQFF
TRBJ1-1,.,.,TRBV6-4,13,TGTGCCAGCTCCCTTGAAGTGAACACTGAAGCTTTCTTT,CASSLEVNTEAFF
TRBJ1-1,.,.,TRBV7-2,17,TGTGCCAGCAGCCCATTTCTCGTCAGGGTCCCGAACACTGAAGCTTTCTTT,CASSPFLVRVPNTEAFF